This T cell receptor (beta chain) is from a study of blood T cell repertoires in COVID-19. Trimming took 0 bases from V and 4 from J; bases not matched to a gene: 6. This CDR3 has 16 residues. Germline CDR1 SGDLS, CDR2 YYNGEE. In the original analysis: For nucleated cells, counts were estimated from reference gene primer amplification. Sequencing was performed with immunoSEQ multiplex PCR; in TCRdb, only in-frame clones are kept and a portion is missing. That table furnishes V, J and clone size, whereas the DNA furnished D and trimming. The sample records 250,000 to 300,000 clones, 85% being singletons.

The clonotype was recovered from a man aged 45 to 65 with active or convalescent COVID-19. The gene calls are TRBV9 and TRBJ2-3, with TRBD2 matching 9 bases. What was sequenced was peripheral blood. The CDR3 loop is CASSVGGGRASDTQYF. The CDR3 coding sequence is TGTGCCAGCAGCGTAGGTGGCGGGAGGGCCTCAGATACGCAGTATTTT.